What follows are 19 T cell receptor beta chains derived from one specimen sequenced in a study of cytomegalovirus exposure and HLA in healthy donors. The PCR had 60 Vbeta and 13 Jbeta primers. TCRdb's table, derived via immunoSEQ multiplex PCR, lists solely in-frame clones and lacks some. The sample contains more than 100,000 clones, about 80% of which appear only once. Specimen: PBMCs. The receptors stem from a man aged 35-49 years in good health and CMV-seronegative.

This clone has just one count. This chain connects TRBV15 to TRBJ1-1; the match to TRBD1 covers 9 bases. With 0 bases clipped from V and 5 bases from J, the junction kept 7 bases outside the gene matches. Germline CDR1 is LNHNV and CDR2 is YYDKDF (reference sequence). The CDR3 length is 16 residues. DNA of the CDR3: TGTGCCACCAGCAGAGATCAGGGGACAGGGAGAACTGAAGCTTTCTTT. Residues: CATSRDQGTGRTEAFF.

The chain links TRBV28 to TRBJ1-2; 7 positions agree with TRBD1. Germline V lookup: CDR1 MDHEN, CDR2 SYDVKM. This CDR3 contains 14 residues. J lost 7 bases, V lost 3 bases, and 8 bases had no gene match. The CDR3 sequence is CASSFAQGVSGYTF. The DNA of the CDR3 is TGTGCCAGCAGTTTCGCGCAGGGGGTTTCTGGCTACACCTTC.

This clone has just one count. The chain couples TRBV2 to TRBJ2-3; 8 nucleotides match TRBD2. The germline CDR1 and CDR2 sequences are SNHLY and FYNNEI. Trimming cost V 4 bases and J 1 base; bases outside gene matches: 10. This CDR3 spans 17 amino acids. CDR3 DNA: TGTGCCAGCAGTGGGATGCAGGGACTAGTGGGCACAGATACGCAGTATTTT. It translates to CASSGMQGLVGTDTQYF.

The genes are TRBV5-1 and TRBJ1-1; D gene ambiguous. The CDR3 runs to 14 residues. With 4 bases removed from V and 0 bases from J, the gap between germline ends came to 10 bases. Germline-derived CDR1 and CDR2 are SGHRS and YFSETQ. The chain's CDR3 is CASSEPNMNTEAFF. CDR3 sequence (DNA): TGCGCCAGCAGCGAACCAAACATGAACACTGAAGCTTTCTTT.

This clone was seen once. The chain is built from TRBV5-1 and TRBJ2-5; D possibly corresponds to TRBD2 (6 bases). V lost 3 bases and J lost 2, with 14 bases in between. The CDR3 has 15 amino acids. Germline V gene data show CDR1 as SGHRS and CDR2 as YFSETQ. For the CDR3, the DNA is TGCGCCAGCAGCTGGGAGGTAGGCAGTCAAGAGACCCAGTACTTC. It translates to CASSWEVGSQETQYF. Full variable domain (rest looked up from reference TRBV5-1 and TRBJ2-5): KAGVTQTPRYLIKTRGQQVTLSCSPISGHRSVSWYQQTPGQGLQFLFEYFSETQRNKGNFPGRFSGRQFSNSRSEMNVSTLELGDSALYLCASSWEVGSQETQYFGPGTRLLVL.

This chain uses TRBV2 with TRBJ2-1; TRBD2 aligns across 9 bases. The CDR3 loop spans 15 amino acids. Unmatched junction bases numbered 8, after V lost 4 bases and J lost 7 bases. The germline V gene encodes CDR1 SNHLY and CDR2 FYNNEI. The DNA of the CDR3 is TGTGCCAGCAGTGTGTCAGCGGGAGGTATGAATGAGCAGTTCTTC. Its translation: CASSVSAGGMNEQFF.

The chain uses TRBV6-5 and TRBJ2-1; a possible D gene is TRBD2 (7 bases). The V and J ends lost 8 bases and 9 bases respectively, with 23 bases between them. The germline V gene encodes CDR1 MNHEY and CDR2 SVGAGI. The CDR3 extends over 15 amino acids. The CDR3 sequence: CASGSLGGGFAEQFF. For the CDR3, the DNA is TGTGCCAGCGGGTCACTAGGGGGGGGGTTTGCTGAGCAGTTCTTC.

CDR3 region: CASSGTGTVNTEAFF. The CDR3 DNA reads as TGTGCCAGCAGCGGTACCGGGACAGTGAACACTGAAGCTTTCTTT. This chain connects TRBV9 to TRBJ1-1, with 7 bases identical to TRBD1. CDR1 is SGDLS, CDR2 YYNGEE, per germline. The CDR3 length is 15 residues. Trimming removed 3 bases from V and 0 bases from J; junction bases left unmatched: 5.

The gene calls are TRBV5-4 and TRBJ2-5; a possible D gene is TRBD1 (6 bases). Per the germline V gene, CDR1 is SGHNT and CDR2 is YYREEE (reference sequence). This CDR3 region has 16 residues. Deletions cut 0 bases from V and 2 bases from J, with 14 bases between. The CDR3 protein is CASSLGVSGHQETQYF. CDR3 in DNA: TGTGCCAGCAGCTTGGGAGTATCGGGACATCAAGAGACCCAGTACTTC.

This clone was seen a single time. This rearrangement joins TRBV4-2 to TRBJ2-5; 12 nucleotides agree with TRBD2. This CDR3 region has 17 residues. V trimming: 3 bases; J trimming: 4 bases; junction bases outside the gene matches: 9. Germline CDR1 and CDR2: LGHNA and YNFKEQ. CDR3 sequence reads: CASSQATSGGWGETQYF. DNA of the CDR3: TGTGCCAGCAGCCAGGCGACTAGCGGGGGATGGGGAGAGACCCAGTACTTC.

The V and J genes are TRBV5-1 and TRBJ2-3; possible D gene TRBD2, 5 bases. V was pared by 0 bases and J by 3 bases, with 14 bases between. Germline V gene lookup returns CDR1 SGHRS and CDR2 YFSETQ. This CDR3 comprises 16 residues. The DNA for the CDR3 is TGCGCCAGCAGCTTGGCCTTCTCTAGCCAGACAGATACGCAGTATTTT. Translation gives CASSLAFSSQTDTQYF.

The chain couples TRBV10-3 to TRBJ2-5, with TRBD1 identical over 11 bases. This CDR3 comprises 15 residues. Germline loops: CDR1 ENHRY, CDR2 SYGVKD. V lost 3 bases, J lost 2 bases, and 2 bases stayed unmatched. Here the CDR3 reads CAISERDRGQETQYF. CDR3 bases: TGTGCCATCAGTGAAAGGGACAGGGGGCAAGAGACCCAGTACTTC.

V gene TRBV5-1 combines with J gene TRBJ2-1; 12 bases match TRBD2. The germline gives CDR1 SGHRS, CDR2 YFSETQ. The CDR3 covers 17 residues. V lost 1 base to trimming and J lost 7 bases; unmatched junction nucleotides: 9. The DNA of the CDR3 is TGCGCCAGCAGCTTGAGACTAGCGGGAGAGGTCGGGAATGAGCAGTTCTTC. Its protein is CASSLRLAGEVGNEQFF.

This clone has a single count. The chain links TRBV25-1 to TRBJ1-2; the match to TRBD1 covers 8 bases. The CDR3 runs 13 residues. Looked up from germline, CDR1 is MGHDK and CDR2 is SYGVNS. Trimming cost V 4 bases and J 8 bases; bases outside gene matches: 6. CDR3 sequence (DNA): TGTGCCAGCAGTGCAACAGGGGGTCGGGGCTACACCTTC. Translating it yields CASSATGGRGYTF.

For the CDR3, the DNA is TGCAGCGTTGCCCGGCGGGGATCCTACAATGAGCAGTTCTTC. Amino acid sequence: CSVARRGSYNEQFF. The chain employs TRBV29-1 and TRBJ2-1; tentatively, D is TRBD2 (6 bases). The CDR3 covers 14 residues. The germline V gene encodes CDR1 SQVTM and CDR2 ANQGSEA. With 4 bases removed from V and 1 base from J, the gap between germline ends came to 11 bases.

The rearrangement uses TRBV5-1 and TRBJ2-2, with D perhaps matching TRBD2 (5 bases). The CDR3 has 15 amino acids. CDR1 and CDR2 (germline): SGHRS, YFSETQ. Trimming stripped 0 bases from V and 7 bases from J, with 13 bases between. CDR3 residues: CASSLESGGIGELFF. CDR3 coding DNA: TGCGCCAGCAGCTTGGAAAGCGGAGGAATCGGGGAGCTGTTTTTT.

The CDR3 DNA reads as TGTGCCTCCAATCAGGGGGTGAGCCATTCACCCCTCCACTTT. Translation: CASNQGVSHSPLHF. The rearrangement uses TRBV2 and TRBJ1-6, with 7 bases matching TRBD1. Unmatched junction bases numbered 12, after V lost 11 bases and J lost 8 bases. Germline V lookup: CDR1 SNHLY, CDR2 FYNNEI. This CDR3 spans 14 amino acids.

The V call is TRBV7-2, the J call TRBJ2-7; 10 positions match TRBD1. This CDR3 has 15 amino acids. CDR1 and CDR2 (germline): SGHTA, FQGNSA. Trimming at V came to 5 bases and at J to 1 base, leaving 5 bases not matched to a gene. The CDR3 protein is CASSRDRGLSYEQYF. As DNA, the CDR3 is TGTGCCAGCAGCCGCGACAGGGGGCTTTCCTACGAGCAGTACTTC.

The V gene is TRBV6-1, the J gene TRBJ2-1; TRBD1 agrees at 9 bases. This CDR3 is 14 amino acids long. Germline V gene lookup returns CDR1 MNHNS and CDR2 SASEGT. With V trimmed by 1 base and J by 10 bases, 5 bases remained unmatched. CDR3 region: CASSEGGTGIEQFF. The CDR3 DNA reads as TGTGCCAGCAGTGAAGGAGGGACAGGGATCGAGCAGTTCTTC.